Presented here are 19 T cell receptor beta chains from one specimen sequenced in a study of blood T cells in healthy people across ages (dated by TCRdb to between 2015 and 2016). Library creation used 5' RACE. The data were produced on an Illumina HiSeq 2500. A second roughly 7 to 12 cycle PCR used a sample-barcoded 5' primer and a J-beta primer mix. TCRdb applied fastp at Q25 and MiXCR to the public reads, then kept only in-frame beta chains. Rows are combined by CDR3 protein, so each entry shows the most common genes and DNA. This sample lists about a million distinct CDR3 sequences; around 48% were detected once. Around an eighth of the sample belongs to the ten largest clones. Sequenced: blood. Source of these receptors: a man aged 25 to 45 in good health.

This clonotype was recorded many times. This sequence joins TRBV14 and TRBJ2-7, with D perhaps assigned TRBD1 or TRBD2 (5 bases each). V was cut by 8 bases and J by 4 bases, with 15 bases left in between. Germline CDR1 and CDR2: SGHDN and FVKESK. This CDR3 has 13 amino acids. CDR3 sequence (DNA): TGTGCCAGCGCGCCAGGGAGTCGGTACGAGCAGTACTTC. Protein sequence: CASAPGSRYEQYF.

With regard to this clonotype: Its ends do not fully match the called genes, so a read error is possible. This sequence joins TRBV12-3 or TRBV12-4 and TRBJ2-3; 7 bases align to TRBD1. The CDR3 is 14 residues long. Written as DNA, the CDR3 is TGTGCCAGCAGTTTGGGACAGCGCACAGATACGCGGTATTTT. Translated: CASSLGQRTDTRYF.

V is TRBV7-2 and J is TRBJ1-3, with D perhaps TRBD1 (5 bases). The V gene's germline CDR1 is SGHTA and CDR2 FQGNSA. Trimming took off 5 bases at V and 3 bases at J, with 14 bases between the two ends. The CDR3 is made up of 15 amino acids. CDR3 sequence reads: CASSQTGQGGNTIYF. The CDR3 nucleotides are TGTGCCAGCAGCCAGACGGGTCAGGGTGGAAACACCATATATTTT.

The CDR3 is CASSPDEGEQYF. The CDR3 region has the DNA TGTGCCAGCAGCCCTGACGAGGGAGAGCAGTACTTC. This chain links TRBV12-3 or TRBV12-4 with TRBJ2-5, with TRBD2 as a possible D gene (5 bases). Trimming pared 6 bases from V and 11 bases from J, leaving 16 bases between. This CDR3 has 12 amino acids.

The V gene is TRBV5-1, the J gene TRBJ1-1; D not resolved. The CDR3 extends over 15 amino acids. The V end was cut by 3 bases, the J end by 3 bases, with 15 bases between. Germline-derived CDR1 and CDR2 are SGHRS and YFSETQ. The CDR3 sequence is CASSSLQGRHTEAFF. The CDR3 DNA is TGCGCCAGCAGCTCCTTACAAGGGCGGCACACTGAAGCTTTCTTT.

The table lists this clonotype with a few counts. This chain connects TRBV5-1 to TRBJ2-1; D unresolved. V was trimmed by 4 bases and J by 10 bases, leaving 15 bases between them. Germline V gene lookup returns CDR1 SGHRS and CDR2 YFSETQ. The CDR3 length is 13 residues. This CDR3 reads CASSPGVGSEQFF. In nucleotides, the CDR3 is TGCGCCAGCAGCCCTGGCGTCGGATCAGAGCAGTTCTTC.

V and J are TRBV21-1 and TRBJ2-7; the table calls TRBD2, which could not be checked here. TRBV21-1 is a documented pseudogene. The CDR3 spans 17 residues. CDR3 nucleotides: TGTGCCAGCAGCAAAGTGCAGCGGGAGGACCACTCCTACGAGCAGTACTTC. This encodes CASSKVQREDHSYEQYF.

This chain joins TRBV6-2 or TRBV6-3 and TRBJ2-7; D could derive from TRBD1 or TRBD2 (5 bases each). CDR1 and CDR2 from the germline V gene are MNHEY and SVGEGT. V lost 4 bases and J 6 bases, leaving 22 bases between the germline ends. The CDR3 has 16 residues. CDR3 sequence (DNA): TGTGCCAGCAGTTTTGATCCGGGGCCGACCCAACGCGAGCAGTACTTC. It is translated as CASSFDPGPTQREQYF.

The sample holds a few counts of this clonotype. The rearrangement joins TRBV5-1 to TRBJ1-2, with 8 nucleotides matching TRBD1. The CDR3 covers 16 residues. Germline V lookup: CDR1 SGHRS, CDR2 YFSETQ. V lost 0 bases to trimming and J lost 0 bases; unmatched junction nucleotides: 4. The CDR3 DNA follows: TGCGCCAGCAGCTTGGCGGGACAGGAACCTAACTATGGCTACACCTTC. This translates into CASSLAGQEPNYGYTF.

This clonotype was seen only a few times. The genes are TRBV27 and TRBJ2-3, with TRBD2 matching 8 bases. J gave up 6 bases and V 4 bases, and 9 bases lay outside the gene matches. Germline V gene sequence: CDR1 MNHEY, CDR2 SMNVEV (reference sequence). The CDR3 covers 15 residues. This chain's CDR3 is CASSSPQRGIDTQYF. CDR3 sequence (DNA): TGTGCCAGCAGTTCCCCCCAGCGGGGGATCGATACGCAGTATTTT.

The chain combines TRBV9 with TRBJ2-7, with 9 positions matching TRBD1. Germline lookup yields CDR1 SGDLS and CDR2 YYNGEE. With V trimmed by 0 bases and J by 0 bases, 4 bases remained unmatched. This CDR3 has 16 amino acids. CDR3 sequence (DNA): TGTGCCAGCAGCGTAGCGCCGGGACAGGGCTCCTACGAGCAGTACTTC. Translating it yields CASSVAPGQGSYEQYF.

This chain connects TRBV20-1 to TRBJ2-5; D gene ambiguous. The V and J ends lost 4 bases and 4 bases respectively, with 7 bases between them. The germline V gene has CDR1 DFQATT and CDR2 SNEGSKA (reference sequence). The CDR3 is 11 residues long. The CDR3 is CSATHGETQYF. CDR3 DNA: TGCAGTGCTACTCACGGAGAGACCCAGTACTTC.

This chain connects TRBV4-1 to TRBJ2-4, with 8 nucleotides matching TRBD1. With 1 base clipped from V and 3 bases from J, the junction kept 8 bases outside the gene matches. The CDR3 runs 17 residues. Germline V gene lookup returns CDR1 MGHRA and CDR2 YSYEKL. This CDR3 reads CASSQVWQGAVKNIQYF. The CDR3 nucleotides are TGCGCCAGCAGCCAAGTATGGCAGGGGGCGGTCAAAAACATTCAGTACTTC.

This chain links TRBV3-1 with TRBJ2-7; TRBD1 is a possible D gene (5 bases). This CDR3 region has 13 residues. Germline CDR1 reads LGHDT; CDR2 reads YNNKEL (reference sequence). V was pared by 8 bases and J by 6 bases, with 17 bases between. The CDR3 here is CASGQTSGTEQYF. As DNA, the CDR3 is TGTGCCAGCGGACAAACGTCGGGCACCGAGCAGTACTTC.

This clonotype appeared many times. The chain carries TRBV7-9 and TRBJ2-7, with unresolved D. The CDR3 runs 12 residues. Germline CDR1 SEHNR, CDR2 FQNEAQ (reference sequence). V dropped 5 bases and J dropped 4 bases, with 9 bases sitting between them. The CDR3 DNA reads as TGTGCCAGCAGCCCCCTAGGATACGAGCAGTACTTC. Its protein product is CASSPLGYEQYF.

This clonotype appeared a few times. The chain combines TRBV5-1 with TRBJ2-5; D remains ambiguous. The V gene's germline CDR1 is SGHRS and CDR2 YFSETQ. V shed 0 bases and J shed 5 bases, with 5 bases lying between them. This CDR3 spans 12 amino acids. This chain's CDR3 is CASSLDHETQYF. The CDR3 region has the DNA TGCGCCAGCAGCTTGGATCACGAGACCCAGTACTTC.

The V and J genes are TRBV6-2 or TRBV6-3 and TRBJ2-5, with D tentatively TRBD2 (5 bases). This CDR3 is 15 amino acids long. Trimming pared 5 bases from V and 11 bases from J, leaving 24 bases between. Germline V gene sequence: CDR1 MNHEY, CDR2 SVGEGT. In DNA, the CDR3 is TGTGCCAGCAGTCCGACCGATTTTAGCGCGAATGAGCAGTACTTC. Protein: CASSPTDFSANEQYF.

This clonotype was counted once. The J gene is TRBJ2-4, the V gene TRBV12-3 or TRBV12-4; 13 nucleotides align to TRBD2. The tail of the sequence fits TRBJ2-5 better, so the J call may be wrong. This CDR3 comprises 15 residues. CDR3 sequence: CASSLGLAGTGTQYF. CDR3 nucleotides: TGTGCCAGCAGCCTGGGACTAGCGGGGACAGGGACCCAGTACTTC.

This clonotype appeared many times. The V call is TRBV20-1, the J call TRBJ2-5; D unclear. Germline CDR1 DFQATT, CDR2 SNEGSKA (reference sequence). The V end was cut by 3 bases, the J end by 2 bases, with 13 bases between. CDR3 length: 14 amino acids. The CDR3: CSARPWGGQETQYF. As DNA, the CDR3 is TGCAGTGCTAGGCCCTGGGGTGGGCAAGAGACCCAGTACTTC.